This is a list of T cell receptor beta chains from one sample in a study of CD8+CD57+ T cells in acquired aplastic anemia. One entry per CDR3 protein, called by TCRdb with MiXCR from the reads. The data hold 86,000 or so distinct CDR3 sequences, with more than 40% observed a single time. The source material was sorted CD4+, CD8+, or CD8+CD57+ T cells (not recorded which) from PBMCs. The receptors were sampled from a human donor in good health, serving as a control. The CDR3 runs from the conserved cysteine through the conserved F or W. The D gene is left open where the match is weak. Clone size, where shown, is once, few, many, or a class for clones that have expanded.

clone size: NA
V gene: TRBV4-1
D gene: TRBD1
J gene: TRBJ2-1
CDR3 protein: CASSQVTGGVEQFF
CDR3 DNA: TGCGCCAGCAGCCAGGTAACAGGGGGCGTTGAGCAGTTCTTC

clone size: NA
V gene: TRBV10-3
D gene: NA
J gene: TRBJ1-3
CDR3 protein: CALRTSGNTIYF
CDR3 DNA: TGTGCCCTCCGGACTTCTGGAAACACCATATATTTT

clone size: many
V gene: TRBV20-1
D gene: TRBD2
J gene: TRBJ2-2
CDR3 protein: CSARLAGTNTGELFF
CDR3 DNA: TGCAGTGCTAGACTAGCGGGGACGAACACCGGGGAGCTGTTTTTT

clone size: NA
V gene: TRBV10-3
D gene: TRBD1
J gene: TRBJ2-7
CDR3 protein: CAISESKDRDSYEQYF
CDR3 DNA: TGTGCCATCAGTGAGTCGAAGGACAGGGACTCCTACGAGCAGTACTTC

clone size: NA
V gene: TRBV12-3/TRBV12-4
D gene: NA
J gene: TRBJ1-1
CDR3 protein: CASTGSDSNLEAFF
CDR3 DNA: TGTGCCAGCACTGGTTCGGACAGTAACCTTGAAGCTTTCTTT

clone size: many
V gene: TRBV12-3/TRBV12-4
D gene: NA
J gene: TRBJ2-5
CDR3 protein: CASSLAGPLRETQYF
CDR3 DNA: TGTGCCAGCAGTTTAGCGGGCCCGCTCCGGGAGACCCAGTACTTC

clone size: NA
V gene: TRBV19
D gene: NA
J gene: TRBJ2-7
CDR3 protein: CASSLRDGAYEQYF
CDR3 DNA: TGTGCCAGTAGCCTGAGGGACGGCGCCTACGAGCAGTACTTC

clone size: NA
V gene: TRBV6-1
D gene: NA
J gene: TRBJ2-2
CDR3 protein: CASTQGSGELFF
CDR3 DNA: TGTGCCAGCACCCAGGGGTCCGGGGAGCTGTTTTTT

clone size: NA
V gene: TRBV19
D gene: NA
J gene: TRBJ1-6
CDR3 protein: CASNPPGADNSPLHF
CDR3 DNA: TGTGCCAGTAACCCCCCCGGGGCCGATAATTCACCCCTCCACTTT

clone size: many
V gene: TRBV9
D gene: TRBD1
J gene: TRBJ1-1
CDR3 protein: CASSGQGIMNTEAFF
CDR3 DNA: TGTGCCAGCAGCGGACAGGGTATTATGAACACTGAAGCTTTCTTT

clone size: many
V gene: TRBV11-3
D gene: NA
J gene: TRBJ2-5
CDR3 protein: CASSAHWGRESQETQYF
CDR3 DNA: TGTGCCAGCAGCGCCCACTGGGGCCGGGAGAGCCAAGAGACCCAGTACTTC

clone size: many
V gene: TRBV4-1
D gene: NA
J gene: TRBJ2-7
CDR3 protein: CASSQAGAVPSYEQYF
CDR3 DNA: TGCGCCAGCAGCCAAGCTGGGGCAGTACCCTCCTACGAGCAGTACTTC

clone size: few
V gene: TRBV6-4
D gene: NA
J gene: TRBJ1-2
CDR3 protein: CASSDGTDPANYGYTF
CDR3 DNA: TGTGCCAGCAGTGACGGAACAGACCCAGCTAACTATGGCTACACCTTC

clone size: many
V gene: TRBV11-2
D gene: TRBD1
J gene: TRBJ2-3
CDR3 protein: CASRQGADTQYF
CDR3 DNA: TGTGCCAGCCGACAGGGGGCAGATACGCAGTATTTT

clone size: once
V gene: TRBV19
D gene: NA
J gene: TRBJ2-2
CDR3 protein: CASRLVGGPIGELFF
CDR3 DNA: TGTGCCAGTAGGCTCGTGGGGGGCCCAATCGGGGAGCTGTTTTTT

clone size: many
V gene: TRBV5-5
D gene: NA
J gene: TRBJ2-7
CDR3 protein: CASSSLRQVYEQYF
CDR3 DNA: TGTGCCAGCAGCTCCCTCCGCCAGGTCTACGAGCAGTACTTC

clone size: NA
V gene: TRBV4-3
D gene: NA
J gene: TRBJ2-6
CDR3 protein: CASSLGEGSGANVLTF
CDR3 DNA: TGCGCCAGCAGCCTGGGCGAGGGGTCTGGGGCCAACGTCCTGACTTTC

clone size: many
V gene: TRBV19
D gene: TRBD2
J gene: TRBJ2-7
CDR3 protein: CASSPGGRYEQYF
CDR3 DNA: TGTGCCAGTAGCCCGGGCGGGAGGTACGAGCAGTACTTC

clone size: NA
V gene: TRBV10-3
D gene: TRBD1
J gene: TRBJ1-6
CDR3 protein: CAIREDRGPNSPLHF
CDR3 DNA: TGTGCCATCAGGGAGGACAGGGGGCCAAATTCACCCCTCCACTTT

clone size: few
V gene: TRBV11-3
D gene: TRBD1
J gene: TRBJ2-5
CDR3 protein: CASSSSDRGRKETQYF
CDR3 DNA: TGTGCCAGCAGCTCCAGCGACAGGGGGCGAAAGGAGACCCAGTACTTC

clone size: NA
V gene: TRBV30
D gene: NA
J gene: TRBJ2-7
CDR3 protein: CAWSAAHYSRGTYEQYF
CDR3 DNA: TGTGCCTGGAGTGCAGCCCACTACTCGAGGGGTACCTACGAGCAGTACTTC

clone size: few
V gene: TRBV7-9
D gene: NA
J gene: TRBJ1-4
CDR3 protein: CASSVAGVNEKLFF
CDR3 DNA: TGTGCCAGCAGCGTCGCAGGGGTTAATGAAAAACTGTTTTTT

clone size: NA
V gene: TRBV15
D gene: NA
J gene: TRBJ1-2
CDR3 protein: CATSRDFGNYGYTF
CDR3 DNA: TGTGCCACCAGCAGAGATTTCGGGAACTATGGCTACACCTTC

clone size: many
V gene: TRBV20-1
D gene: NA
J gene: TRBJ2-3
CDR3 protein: CSAKEGDDTDTQYF
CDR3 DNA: TGCAGTGCTAAGGAAGGGGATGACACAGATACGCAGTATTTT

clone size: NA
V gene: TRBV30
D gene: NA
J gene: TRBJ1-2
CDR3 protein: CAWSDSPSPYGYTF
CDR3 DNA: TGTGCCTGGAGTGACTCTCCCAGTCCCTATGGCTACACCTTC

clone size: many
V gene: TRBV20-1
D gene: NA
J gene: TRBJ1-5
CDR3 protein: CSARDSEDISNQPQHF
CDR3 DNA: TGCAGTGCTAGAGATTCAGAAGATATTAGCAATCAGCCCCAGCATTTT

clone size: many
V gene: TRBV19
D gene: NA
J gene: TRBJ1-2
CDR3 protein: CASSIDLTGTDPYGYTF
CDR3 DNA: TGTGCCAGTAGTATAGATTTAACGGGAACAGACCCCTATGGCTACACCTTC

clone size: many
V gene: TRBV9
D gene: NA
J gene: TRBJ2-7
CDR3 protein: CASSPPGQTYEQYF
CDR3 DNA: TGTGCCAGCAGCCCGCCCGGACAGACCTACGAGCAGTACTTC

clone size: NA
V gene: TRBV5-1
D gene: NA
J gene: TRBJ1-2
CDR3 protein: CASSSETYGYTF
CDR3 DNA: TGCGCCAGCAGCTCGGAGACATATGGCTACACCTTC

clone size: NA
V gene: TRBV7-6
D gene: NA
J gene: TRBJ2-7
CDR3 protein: CASSFALYEQYF
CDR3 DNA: TGTGCCAGCAGCTTCGCTCTGTACGAGCAGTACTTC